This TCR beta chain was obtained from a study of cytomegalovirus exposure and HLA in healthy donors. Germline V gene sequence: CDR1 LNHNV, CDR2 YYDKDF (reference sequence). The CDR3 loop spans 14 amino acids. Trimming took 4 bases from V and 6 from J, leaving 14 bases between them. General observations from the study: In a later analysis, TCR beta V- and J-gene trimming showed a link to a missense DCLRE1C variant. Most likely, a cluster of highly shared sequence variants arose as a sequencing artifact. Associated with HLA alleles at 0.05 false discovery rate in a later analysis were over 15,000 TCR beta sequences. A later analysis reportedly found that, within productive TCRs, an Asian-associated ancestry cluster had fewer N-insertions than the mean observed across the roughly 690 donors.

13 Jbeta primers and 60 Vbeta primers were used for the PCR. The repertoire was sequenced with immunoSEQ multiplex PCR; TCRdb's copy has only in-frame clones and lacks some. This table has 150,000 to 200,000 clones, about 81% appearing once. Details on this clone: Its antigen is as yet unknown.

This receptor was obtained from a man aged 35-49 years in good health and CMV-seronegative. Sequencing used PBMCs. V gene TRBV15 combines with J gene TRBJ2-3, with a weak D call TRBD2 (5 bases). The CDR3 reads CATSTGDPPDTQYF. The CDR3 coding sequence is TGTGCCACCAGCACCGGGGATCCACCCGATACGCAGTATTTT.